Below are 22 T cell receptor beta chains sequenced from a single sample in a study of blood T cell repertoires in COVID-19. The assay was immunoSEQ multiplex PCR, and TCRdb's table has in-frame clones only and misses some. The sample has approximately 190,000 clones, 75% to 85% seen once; the top ten hold roughly 6.7%. The sample taken for sequencing was peripheral blood. Source of these receptors: a man in his sixties with acute or convalescent COVID-19.

The genes are TRBV11-3 and TRBJ2-1; 9 bases match TRBD2. This CDR3 has 16 residues. Germline assignment: CDR1 SGHNT and CDR2 YENEEA. V lost 1 base, J lost 7 bases, and 8 bases stayed unmatched. The CDR3 loop is CASSLGGGGAENEQFF. CDR3 in DNA: TGTGCCAGCAGCTTAGGTGGCGGGGGGGCCGAAAATGAGCAGTTCTTC.

The chain combines TRBV6-2 or TRBV6-3 with TRBJ2-7; unclear D gene. V shed 0 bases and J shed 7 bases, with 10 bases lying between them. The germline V gene encodes CDR1 MNHEY and CDR2 SVGEGT. The CDR3 contains 13 residues. In DNA, the CDR3 is TGTGCCAGCAGTTACTCGGAGTCTCGTGAGCAGTACTTC. This gives the protein CASSYSESREQYF.

V is TRBV6-6 and J is TRBJ1-2; tentative D call: TRBD1 (6 bases). Per the germline V gene, CDR1 is MNHNY and CDR2 is SVGAGI (reference sequence). Trimming stripped 8 bases from V and 0 bases from J, with 19 bases between. The CDR3 has 16 residues. CDR3 nucleotides: TGTGCCAGCGTTACGACAGGCGAGGGGGCTAACTATGGCTACACCTTC. Translating gives CASVTTGEGANYGYTF.

The chain couples TRBV3-1 (or the pseudogene TRBV3-2) to TRBJ1-5; 9 positions agree with TRBD1. The CDR3 sequence is 17 residues long. J lost 4 bases, V lost 4 bases, and 11 bases had no gene match. Germline V gives CDR1 LGHDT, CDR2 YNNKEL (reference sequence). The CDR3 is CASSLTSTGGGNQPQHF. CDR3 nucleotide sequence: TGTGCCAGCAGCCTTACCTCGACAGGGGGAGGGAATCAGCCCCAGCATTTT.

CDR3 DNA: TGTGCCAGCAGCTTAACTCGTCGACAGGGTTATAGGAACACTGAAGCTTTCTTT. Translation: CASSLTRRQGYRNTEAFF. The rearrangement uses TRBV7-3 and TRBJ1-1; 7 bases are shared with TRBD1. Germline V gene lookup returns CDR1 SGHTA and CDR2 FQGTGA. Losses at the gene ends were 0 bases for V and 1 base for J; bases not matched to a gene: 11. This CDR3 is 18 amino acids long.

The genes are TRBV5-6 and TRBJ2-3; tentative D call: TRBD1 (6 bases). Germline values: CDR1 SGHDT, CDR2 YYEEEE. V was trimmed by 4 bases and J by 3 bases, leaving 18 bases between them. The length of the CDR3 is 16 residues. DNA for the CDR3: TGTGCCAGCAGCCCCGAATCCAGGGGCTGGACAGATACGCAGTATTTT. Residues: CASSPESRGWTDTQYF.

A few counts support this clone. V gene TRBV19 combines with J gene TRBJ1-2; 7 bases are a match to TRBD1. The J segment lost 4 bases and the V segment lost 4 bases, leaving 6 bases of the junction unmatched. In germline, CDR1 is LNHDA, CDR2 SQIVND (reference sequence). This CDR3 region has 14 residues. CDR3 in amino acids: CASSKPGGSYGYTF. In DNA, the CDR3 is TGTGCCAGTAGTAAGCCAGGGGGGAGCTATGGCTACACCTTC.

This chain connects TRBV6-6 to TRBJ1-6; no clear D gene. Trimming stripped 6 bases from V and 8 bases from J, with 8 bases between. The germline V gene encodes CDR1 MNHNY and CDR2 SVGAGI (reference sequence). This CDR3 is built from 12 residues. The CDR3 loop reads CASREVDSPLHF. Here the CDR3 DNA reads TGTGCCAGCAGGGAGGTGGATTCACCCCTCCACTTT.

The gene calls are TRBV6-6 and TRBJ1-5; 7 bases fit TRBD1. The CDR3 has 16 amino acids. The germline gives CDR1 MNHNY, CDR2 SVGAGI (reference sequence). The J segment lost 1 base and the V segment lost 6 bases, leaving 9 bases of the junction unmatched. The CDR3 spells CASSNRGSRSNQPQHF. CDR3 in DNA: TGTGCCAGCAGCAACAGGGGAAGTAGGAGCAATCAGCCCCAGCATTTT.

V and J are TRBV29-1 and TRBJ1-2, with D perhaps TRBD1 (6 bases). Trimming took 8 bases from V and 3 from J, leaving 13 bases between them. This CDR3 contains 12 residues. CDR1 and CDR2 (germline): SQVTM, ANQGSEA. DNA of the CDR3: TGCAGCTCAAGGACAGACTACTATGGCTACACCTTC. The encoded protein is CSSRTDYYGYTF.

The chain combines TRBV11-2 with TRBJ2-5, with D possibly being TRBD2 (7 bases). Germline lookup yields CDR1 SGHAT and CDR2 FQNNGV. Trimming took 5 bases from V and 4 from J, leaving 20 bases between them. The CDR3 contains 16 residues. CDR3 nucleotide sequence: TGTGCCAGCAGCCCTGAATTGGGGGCGGGAGTAGAGACCCAGTACTTC. Translating gives CASSPELGAGVETQYF.

The V call is TRBV9, the J call TRBJ2-7; 7 bases map to TRBD2. The V gene's germline CDR1 is SGDLS and CDR2 YYNGEE. The CDR3 has 15 residues. J was trimmed by 6 bases and V by 3 bases; bases with no gene match: 12. The CDR3, as DNA: TGTGCCAGCAGCGAGGCAAACGGGGGGATTGGCGAGCAGTACTTC. Its protein is CASSEANGGIGEQYF.

The rearrangement uses TRBV18 and TRBJ1-3, with 7 nucleotides matching TRBD1. CDR3 size: 15 residues. V lost 0 bases and J lost 2; bases outside the gene matches: 1. From germline, CDR1 is KGHSH and CDR2 LQKENI. The CDR3 bases are TGTGCCAGCTCACCACCCCAGGGGGCTGGAAACACCATATATTTT. Its protein product is CASSPPQGAGNTIYF.

J is TRBJ2-5 and V is TRBV6-2 or TRBV6-3; no clear D gene. Deletions cut 4 bases from V and 0 bases from J, with 6 bases between. The CDR3 has 13 residues. Germline CDR1 MNHEY, CDR2 SVGEGT. The CDR3 DNA sequence: TGTGCCAGCAGTTCCGAGTACCAAGAGACCCAGTACTTC. It is translated as CASSSEYQETQYF.

The CDR3 DNA follows: TGTGCCAGCAGTCCCAGTTATACGCAGTATTTT. Amino acid sequence: CASSPSYTQYF. This sequence joins TRBV6-6 and TRBJ2-3; D remains unclear. Trimming shortened V by 5 bases and J by 7 bases, and 7 bases separated the two germline ends. CDR1 is MNHNY, CDR2 SVGAGI, per germline (reference sequence). This CDR3 spans 11 amino acids.

The genes are TRBV6-5 and TRBJ1-5; D is undetermined. The V end lost 2 bases, the J end lost 7 bases, and 9 bases lay between the germline ends. The CDR3 length is 13 residues. The germline V gene has CDR1 MNHEY and CDR2 SVGAGI. Here the CDR3 reads CASSYRAGQPQHF. The CDR3 DNA is TGTGCCAGCAGTTACCGCGCGGGGCAGCCCCAGCATTTT.

The chain employs TRBV19 and TRBJ1-3; 8 bases match TRBD1. After removal of 4 bases from V and 5 bases from J, the junction contained 10 bases not matched to a gene. The CDR3 spans 16 residues. Germline V gene lookup returns CDR1 LNHDA and CDR2 SQIVND (reference sequence). This CDR3 is CASSKDRDRRRNTIYF. In DNA, the CDR3 is TGTGCCAGTAGTAAGGACAGGGACCGGAGGAGAAACACCATATATTTT.

The chain combines TRBV10-3 with TRBJ1-5, with a possible D match to TRBD1 (5 bases). The CDR3 has 14 amino acids. Germline V gene lookup returns CDR1 ENHRY and CDR2 SYGVKD. With 3 bases removed from V and 8 bases from J, the gap between germline ends came to 14 bases. The CDR3 sequence is CAISDSRGGKPQHF. CDR3 DNA: TGTGCCATCAGTGATAGTAGGGGAGGGAAGCCCCAGCATTTT.

This rearrangement joins TRBV5-4 to TRBJ1-1; 8 nucleotides line up with TRBD1. The junction had 11 bases not matched to a gene; V was cut back by 0 bases and J by 4 bases. Looked up from germline, CDR1 is SGHNT and CDR2 is YYREEE (reference sequence). The length of the CDR3 is 17 residues. This CDR3 is CASSLALGQGGGTEAFF. The CDR3 nucleotides are TGTGCCAGCAGCTTGGCGCTCGGACAGGGCGGTGGCACTGAAGCTTTCTTT.

V is TRBV6-5 and J is TRBJ1-1, with 7 bases lining up with TRBD1. This CDR3 is 14 amino acids long. The germline CDR1 and CDR2 sequences are MNHEY and SVGAGI. V lost 6 bases to trimming and J lost 0 bases; unmatched junction nucleotides: 4. The CDR3 loop is CASSGTDMNTEAFF. Here the CDR3 DNA reads TGTGCCAGCAGCGGGACAGATATGAACACTGAAGCTTTCTTT.

The chain combines TRBV19 with TRBJ1-3, with 7 positions matching TRBD1. The CDR3 contains 13 residues. The trim removed 6 bases at V and 7 bases at J, leaving 6 bases unmatched. The germline gives CDR1 LNHDA, CDR2 SQIVND (reference sequence). CDR3 sequence reads: CASSPRTGNTIYF. As DNA, the CDR3 is TGTGCCAGTAGCCCCCGGACAGGCAACACCATATATTTT.

The gene calls are TRBV7-6 and TRBJ2-7; 7 positions match TRBD2. Germline assignment: CDR1 SGHVS and CDR2 FNYEAQ. The CDR3 runs 15 residues. After removal of 5 bases from V and 3 bases from J, the junction contained 10 bases not matched to a gene. CDR3 coding DNA: TGTGCCAGCAGCGTTACTAGCGCCGGCTACTACGAGCAGTACTTC. Translating it yields CASSVTSAGYYEQYF.